This entry features one T cell receptor beta chain sequence. This specimen comes from a study of memory CD4+ T cells and cytomegalovirus serostatus. The sort gate was single viable CD3+CD4+CD8-CD45RO+ cells for memory CD4+ T cells. CDR1 is MNHNY and CDR2 is SVGAGI in the germline V gene (reference sequence). The CDR3 runs to 15 residues. V was pared by 2 bases and J by 2 bases, with 2 bases of the junction left unmatched. The protocol was immunoSEQ multiplex PCR, while the TCRdb copy is restricted to in-frame clones and leaves out a portion. The sample records about 100,000 clones, about 80% being singletons.

This receptor was obtained from an adult in good health and CMV-seropositive. The specimen was memory CD4+ T cells from blood. The V and J genes are TRBV6-6 and TRBJ2-7, with TRBD1 matching over 11 bases. CDR3 in DNA: TGTGCCAGCAGTTACCAGGGACAGGGGGCCTACGAGCAGTACTTC. This sequence encodes CASSYQGQGAYEQYF.